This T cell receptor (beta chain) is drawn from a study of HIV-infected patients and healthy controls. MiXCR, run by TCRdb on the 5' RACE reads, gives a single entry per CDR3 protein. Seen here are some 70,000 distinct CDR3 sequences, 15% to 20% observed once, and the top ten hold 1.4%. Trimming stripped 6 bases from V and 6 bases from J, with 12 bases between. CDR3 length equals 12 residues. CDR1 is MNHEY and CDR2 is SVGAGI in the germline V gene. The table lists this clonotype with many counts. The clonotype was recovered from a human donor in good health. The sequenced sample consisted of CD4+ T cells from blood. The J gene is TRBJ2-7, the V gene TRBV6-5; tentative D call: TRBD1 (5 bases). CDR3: CASRSGSGEQYF. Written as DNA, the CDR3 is TGTGCCAGCAGATCAGGGTCGGGCGAGCAGTACTTC.